This T cell receptor (beta chain) was sequenced during a study of beta chain features in type 1 diabetes. Study details: The samples had approximately 100,000,000 sorted cells examined in all. Study-wide findings and caveats: Healthy donors had naive, central memory and Treg TCRB repertoires that appeared less similar than those seen among patients.

This clone has a handful of counts. Its cognate antigen is unknown. Expressed TCRB transcripts were sequenced because the entire RNA isolate underwent reverse transcription. Libraries were prepared by immunoSEQ multiplex PCR; TCRdb keeps only in-frame clonotypes and omits some of them. The data contain a few hundred thousand clones, around 20% of them seen just once; the ten biggest clones take up 0.044%. CDR1 and CDR2 from the germline V gene are SGHNT and YYREEE (reference sequence). The CDR3 loop spans 17 amino acids. Trimming stripped 3 bases from V and 1 base from J, with 16 bases between. The rearrangement links TRBV5-4 to TRBJ2-2, with D perhaps matching TRBD1 (5 bases). The TCR comes from a woman aged 18-35 years in good health. The specimen was naive CD4+ T cells from blood. CDR3 residues: CASSSLQQGQNTGELFF. The DNA for the CDR3 is TGTGCCAGCAGCTCCCTTCAACAAGGACAGAACACCGGGGAGCTGTTTTTT.